Shown below are 5 T cell receptor beta chains from a single sample sequenced in a study of blood T cell repertoires in COVID-19. Repertoires were generated with immunoSEQ multiplex PCR, while TCRdb's copy carries only in-frame clones and drops some. The sample consists of fewer than 350,000 clones, roughly nine tenths of them appearing once. Sequencing was performed on peripheral blood. The receptors stem from a woman aged 55-75 years with COVID-19, enrolled during active disease.

V is TRBV19 and J is TRBJ1-5; 7 bases align to TRBD1. Unmatched junction bases numbered 12, after V lost 4 bases and J lost 0 bases. The CDR3 sequence is 18 residues long. Germline CDR1 and CDR2: LNHDA and SQIVND (reference sequence). CDR3 DNA sequence: TGTGCCAGTAGTAAAAGAGTCACAGGGGTCGATAGCAATCAGCCCCAGCATTTT. It codes for CASSKRVTGVDSNQPQHF.

Concerning this clone itself: This same CDR3 is encoded by further DNA sequences in the sample. The V gene is TRBV27, the J gene TRBJ1-6; D uncertain. V was shortened by 3 bases and J by 5 bases, with 2 bases between the two germline ends. Germline assignment: CDR1 MNHEY and CDR2 SMNVEV (reference sequence). This CDR3 has 12 residues. Here the CDR3 reads CASSFNNSPLHF. The CDR3 DNA reads TGTGCCAGCAGTTTCAATAATTCACCCCTCCACTTT.

The rearrangement joins TRBV10-2 to TRBJ1-4, with TRBD1 matching over 11 bases. This CDR3 spans 15 amino acids. CDR1 and CDR2 (germline): WSHSY, SAAADI. V shed 2 bases and J 10 bases; nucleotides not matched to a gene: 6. The CDR3 DNA reads TGCGCCAGCAGTGAGCCGGACAGGGGGCGAGGAAAACTGTTTTTT. Protein product: CASSEPDRGRGKLFF.

CDR3 nucleotides: TGTGCCAGCAGCCGAGCTAGCGGGGGGGCCTACAATGAGCAGTTCTTC. It is translated as CASSRASGGAYNEQFF. This sequence joins TRBV3-1 (or the pseudogene TRBV3-2) and TRBJ2-1, with 12 bases fitting TRBD2. Germline assignment: CDR1 LGHDT and CDR2 YNNKEL (reference sequence). This CDR3 is built from 16 residues. Trimming took 4 bases from V and 2 from J; bases not matched to a gene: 3.

The chain joins TRBV7-9 to TRBJ1-2; D unclear. V lost 4 bases, J lost 0 bases, and 6 bases lay in between. CDR1 is SEHNR, CDR2 FQNEAQ, per germline (reference sequence). This CDR3 region has 13 residues. CDR3 in amino acids: CASSSVTNYGYTF. The CDR3 nucleotides are TGTGCCAGCAGCTCAGTTACTAACTATGGCTACACCTTC. The whole variable domain, filled in from reference TRBV7-9 and TRBJ1-2, reads DTGVSQNPRHKITKRGQNVTFRCDPISEHNRLYWYRQTLGQGPEFLTYFQNEAQLEKSRLLSDRFSAERPKGSFSTLEIQRTEQGDSAMYLCASSSVTNYGYTFGSGTRLTVV.